This TCR beta chain was sequenced for a study of blood T cell repertoires in COVID-19. Study information: Samples of COVID-19 (acute and convalescent) were obtained from the United States, Italy and Spain. The cDNA or gDNA used as material had been derived from T cells, B-cell-depleted T cells, or PBMCs.

The germline V gene has CDR1 SGHTA and CDR2 FQGTGA. CDR3 length equals 14 residues. With V trimmed by 5 bases and J by 7 bases, 7 bases remained unmatched. As processed by the authors: By means of reference gene primer amplification, nucleated cell counts were estimated. Clones were sequenced by immunoSEQ multiplex PCR, and TCRdb holds only the in-frame ones, with some missing. Clonal size and the V and J genes are those of that table, whereas D and trimming came from the DNA. This sample carries tens of thousands of clones, about 92% of them seen once, and the ten largest clones take 1.3%. The TCR sequence derives from a man in his fifties or sixties with acute or convalescent COVID-19. Sequenced: peripheral blood. The chain has TRBV7-3 and TRBJ2-2, with 7 bases aligning to TRBD1. The CDR3 loop reads CASSPRGQVGELFF. DNA for the CDR3: TGTGCCAGCAGCCCAAGAGGACAGGTCGGGGAGCTGTTTTTT.